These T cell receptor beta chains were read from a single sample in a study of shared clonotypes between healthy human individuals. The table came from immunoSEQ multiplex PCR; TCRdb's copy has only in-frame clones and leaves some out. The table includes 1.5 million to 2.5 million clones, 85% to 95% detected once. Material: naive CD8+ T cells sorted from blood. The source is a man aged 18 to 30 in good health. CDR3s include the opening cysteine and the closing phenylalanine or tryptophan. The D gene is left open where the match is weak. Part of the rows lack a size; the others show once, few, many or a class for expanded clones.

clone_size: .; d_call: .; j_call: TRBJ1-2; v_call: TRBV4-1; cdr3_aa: CASSHFLGDYGYTF; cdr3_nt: TGCGCCAGCAGCCACTTTCTGGGGGACTATGGCTACACCTTC
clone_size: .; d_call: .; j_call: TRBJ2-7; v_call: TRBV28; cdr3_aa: CASSFRPARHEQYF; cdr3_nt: TGTGCCAGCAGTTTTCGCCCGGCACGCCACGAGCAGTACTTC
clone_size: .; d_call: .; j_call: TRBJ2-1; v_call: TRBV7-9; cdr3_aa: CASSLTGSYNEQFF; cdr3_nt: TGTGCCAGTAGTCTAACAGGCTCCTACAATGAGCAGTTCTTC
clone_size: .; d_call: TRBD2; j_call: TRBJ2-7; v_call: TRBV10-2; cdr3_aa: CASSETTSESYEQYF; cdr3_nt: TGCGCCAGCAGCGAGACAACTAGCGAGTCCTACGAGCAGTACTTC
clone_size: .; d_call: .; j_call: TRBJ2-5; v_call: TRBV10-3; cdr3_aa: CAISEPTLNREMETQYF; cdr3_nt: TGTGCCATCAGTGAGCCCACCCTTAACAGGGAGATGGAGACCCAGTACTTC
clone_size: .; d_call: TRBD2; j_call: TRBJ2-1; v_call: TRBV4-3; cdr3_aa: CASSQVAGGPGEQFF; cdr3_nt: TGCGCCAGCAGCCAAGTAGCGGGAGGGCCGGGTGAGCAGTTCTTC
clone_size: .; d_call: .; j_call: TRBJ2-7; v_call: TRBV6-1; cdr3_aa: CASSQGSAAPYEQYF; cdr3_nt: TGTGCCAGCAGTCAAGGGTCCGCTGCCCCCTACGAGCAGTACTTC
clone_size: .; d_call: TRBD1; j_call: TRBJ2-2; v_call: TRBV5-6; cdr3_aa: CASSPLTGITGELFF; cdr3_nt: TGTGCCAGCAGCCCTTTGACAGGGATCACCGGGGAGCTGTTTTTT
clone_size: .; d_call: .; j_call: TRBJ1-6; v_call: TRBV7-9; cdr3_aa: CASTDNSPYNSPLHF; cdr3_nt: TGTGCCAGCACCGATAACAGTCCCTATAATTCACCCCTCCACTTT
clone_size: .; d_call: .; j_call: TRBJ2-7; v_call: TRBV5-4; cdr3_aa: CASSLSSEDEQYF; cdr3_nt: TGTGCCAGCAGCCTAAGTTCGGAGGACGAGCAGTACTTC
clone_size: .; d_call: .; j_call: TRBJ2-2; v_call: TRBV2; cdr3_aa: CASKRTESTGELFF; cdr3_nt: TGTGCCAGCAAGAGGACCGAGTCCACCGGGGAGCTGTTTTTT
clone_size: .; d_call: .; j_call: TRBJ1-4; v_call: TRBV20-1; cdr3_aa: CSASPEKLFF; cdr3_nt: TGCAGTGCTAGTCCGGAAAAACTGTTTTTT
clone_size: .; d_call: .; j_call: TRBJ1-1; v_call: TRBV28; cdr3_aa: CASSLGLQTEAFF; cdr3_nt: TGTGCCAGCAGTTTAGGTCTACAGACTGAAGCTTTCTTT
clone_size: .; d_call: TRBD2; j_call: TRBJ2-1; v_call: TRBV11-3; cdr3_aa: CASSPPAGLEQFF; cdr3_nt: TGTGCCAGCAGCCCCCCAGCGGGGCTTGAGCAGTTCTTC
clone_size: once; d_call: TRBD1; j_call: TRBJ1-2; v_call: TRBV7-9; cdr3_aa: CASSGDRGGYGYTF; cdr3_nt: TGTGCCAGCAGCGGAGACAGGGGAGGCTATGGCTACACCTTC